These T cell receptor beta chains were read from a single sample in a study of CD8 T cells in Susac syndrome. TCRdb re-called the immunoSEQ multiplex PCR reads through MiXCR, storing one row per CDR3 protein. There are roughly 75,000 distinct CDR3 sequences in the sample; 93% occur only once, and more than 0.13% lies in the top ten. Material: CD4+ T cells from PBMCs. Source of these receptors: a human donor with Susac syndrome. Both conserved end residues are part of each CDR3. Each record gives: CDR3 length, V gene, clone size, J gene, D gene, CDR3 protein, CDR3 DNA. D genes are given only for firm matches. Only some rows state a clone size, as once, few, many or a class for expanded clones.

CDR3 length: 12; V gene: TRBV3-1; clone size: .; J gene: TRBJ2-5; D gene: .; CDR3 protein: CASSQEVQTQYF; CDR3 DNA: TGTGCCAGCAGCCAAGAGGTACAGACCCAGTACTTC
CDR3 length: 13; V gene: TRBV20-1; clone size: .; J gene: TRBJ1-1; D gene: .; CDR3 protein: CSAGGPIDTEAFF; CDR3 DNA: TGCAGTGCTGGAGGACCAATCGACACTGAAGCTTTCTTT
CDR3 length: 16; V gene: TRBV6-2/TRBV6-3; clone size: .; J gene: TRBJ2-6; D gene: TRBD2; CDR3 protein: CASRRGGTSGANVLTF; CDR3 DNA: TGTGCCAGCAGACGGGGGGGGACTTCTGGGGCCAACGTCCTGACTTTC
CDR3 length: 12; V gene: TRBV11-2; clone size: .; J gene: TRBJ2-1; D gene: .; CDR3 protein: CASSLPGGEQFF; CDR3 DNA: TGTGCCAGCAGCTTACCAGGAGGGGAGCAGTTCTTC
CDR3 length: 20; V gene: TRBV11-2; clone size: .; J gene: TRBJ2-5; D gene: TRBD2; CDR3 protein: CASSPPNSRLAGTNQETQYF; CDR3 DNA: TGTGCCAGCAGCCCCCCCAACAGCAGACTAGCGGGCACGAACCAAGAGACCCAGTACTTC
CDR3 length: 14; V gene: TRBV3-1; clone size: once; J gene: TRBJ1-6; D gene: .; CDR3 protein: CASSLYELDSPLHF; CDR3 DNA: TGTGCCAGCAGCCTCTATGAGCTAGATTCACCCCTCCACTTT
CDR3 length: 17; V gene: TRBV28; clone size: .; J gene: TRBJ2-3; D gene: .; CDR3 protein: CASPSSGTPKGPDTQYF; CDR3 DNA: TGTGCCAGCCCGTCCTCGGGGACACCCAAGGGCCCAGATACGCAGTATTTT
CDR3 length: 13; V gene: TRBV6-2/TRBV6-3; clone size: .; J gene: TRBJ1-2; D gene: .; CDR3 protein: CASSHGLGSGYTF; CDR3 DNA: TGTGCCAGCAGTCACGGTCTTGGGAGCGGCTACACCTTC
CDR3 length: 14; V gene: TRBV9; clone size: .; J gene: TRBJ2-5; D gene: TRBD2; CDR3 protein: CASSVGTSYETQYF; CDR3 DNA: TGTGCCAGCAGCGTCGGGACTAGCTATGAGACCCAGTACTTC
CDR3 length: 14; V gene: TRBV9; clone size: .; J gene: TRBJ2-2; D gene: TRBD2; CDR3 protein: CASSATSATGELFF; CDR3 DNA: TGTGCCAGCAGCGCCACTAGCGCCACCGGGGAGCTGTTTTTT
CDR3 length: 17; V gene: TRBV3-1; clone size: once; J gene: TRBJ2-5; D gene: TRBD2; CDR3 protein: CASSPRESGGAEETQYF; CDR3 DNA: TGTGCCAGCAGCCCCCGGGAGAGCGGGGGGGCCGAGGAGACCCAGTACTTC
CDR3 length: 13; V gene: TRBV29-1; clone size: few; J gene: TRBJ1-2; D gene: .; CDR3 protein: CSVLGRGHYGYTF; CDR3 DNA: TGCAGTGTTTTAGGACGGGGGCACTATGGCTACACCTTC
CDR3 length: 11; V gene: TRBV20-1; clone size: .; J gene: TRBJ2-7; D gene: .; CDR3 protein: CSARGPYEQYF; CDR3 DNA: TGCAGTGCTCGGGGGCCCTACGAGCAGTACTTC
CDR3 length: 13; V gene: TRBV7-9; clone size: .; J gene: TRBJ1-1; D gene: .; CDR3 protein: CASSLAGATEAFF; CDR3 DNA: TGTGCCAGCAGCTTAGCCGGGGCTACTGAAGCTTTCTTT